These 14 T cell receptor beta chains share one sample of origin, sequenced in a study of blood T cell repertoires in COVID-19. The method was immunoSEQ multiplex PCR; TCRdb's version includes in-frame clones alone and lacks a portion of them. The sample holds 310,000 or so clones; about nine tenths are singletons and the top ten take around 2.2%. Material for sequencing was peripheral blood. These receptors originate from a woman in her 30s with COVID-19, enrolled during active disease.

V and J are TRBV3-1 (or the pseudogene TRBV3-2) and TRBJ2-2; D remains ambiguous. CDR1 LGHDT and CDR2 YNNKEL come from the germline V gene (reference sequence). Between the trimmed V and J ends, which lost 0 bases and 4 bases, there was a span of 9 bases. This CDR3 region has 15 residues. The CDR3 loop is CASSQESEFTGELFF. The CDR3 nucleotides are TGTGCCAGCAGCCAAGAGAGCGAATTCACCGGGGAGCTGTTTTTT.

V usage is TRBV7-2 and J usage is TRBJ2-1; TRBD2 matches at 7 bases. Trimming at V came to 3 bases and at J to 6 bases, leaving 17 bases not matched to a gene. There are 18 residues in the CDR3. The germline V gene has CDR1 SGHTA and CDR2 FQGNSA. The CDR3 loop is CASSLTSQLYTGGNEQFF. The CDR3 DNA is TGTGCCAGCAGCTTGACTAGCCAACTATACACGGGTGGCAATGAGCAGTTCTTC.

This clone was detected only once. The V gene is TRBV7-9, the J gene TRBJ1-5; possibly TRBD1 for D (6 bases). CDR1 and CDR2 (germline): SEHNR, FQNEAQ (reference sequence). The CDR3 is made up of 13 amino acids. Trimming stripped 2 bases from V and 7 bases from J, with 9 bases between. CDR3 sequence (DNA): TGTGCCAGCAGCTTAAACAGGGAGCAGCCCCAGCATTTT. As protein: CASSLNREQPQHF.

This chain uses TRBV4-2 with TRBJ2-1; TRBD2 agrees at 9 bases. This CDR3 is 18 amino acids long. J was trimmed by 0 bases and V by 0 bases; bases with no gene match: 6. Looked up from germline, CDR1 is LGHNA and CDR2 is YNFKEQ. DNA for the CDR3: TGTGCCAGCAGCCAAGATTCCCTAGCGGGGATCTCCTACAATGAGCAGTTCTTC. It codes for CASSQDSLAGISYNEQFF.

The chain uses TRBV24-1 and TRBJ2-1, with D possibly TRBD1 on 7 matching bases. Germline CDR1 is KGHDR and CDR2 is SFDVKD. Trimming removed 11 bases from V and 3 bases from J, with 16 bases in between. The CDR3 is 14 amino acids. The CDR3 is CAINRGGDYNEQFF. CDR3 nucleotide sequence: TGTGCCATCAACAGGGGAGGAGACTACAATGAGCAGTTCTTC.

V usage is TRBV18 and J usage is TRBJ1-1; 7 bases are a match to TRBD1. The germline V gene encodes CDR1 KGHSH and CDR2 LQKENI. The CDR3 contains 15 residues. V was pared by 5 bases and J by 2 bases, with 8 bases of the junction left unmatched. The CDR3 DNA reads as TGTGCCAGCTCAACAACAGGGGACATAAACACTGAAGCTTTCTTT. Protein sequence: CASSTTGDINTEAFF.

This clone appeared a single time. This sequence joins TRBV19 and TRBJ2-7, with 15 bases fitting TRBD2. The CDR3 runs to 19 residues. CDR1 LNHDA and CDR2 SQIVND come from the germline V gene (reference sequence). J lost 4 bases, V lost 3 bases, and 13 bases had no gene match. This CDR3 reads CASSMRPPGLAGGAYEQYF. In DNA form, the CDR3 reads TGTGCCAGTAGTATGCGGCCCCCGGGACTAGCGGGAGGAGCATACGAGCAGTACTTC.

V is TRBV5-1 and J is TRBJ1-3, with D tentatively TRBD1 (6 bases). Germline CDR1 reads SGHRS; CDR2 reads YFSETQ. The CDR3 contains 14 residues. With 5 bases removed from V and 0 bases from J, the gap between germline ends came to 9 bases. CDR3 region: CASSEDSSGNTIYF. CDR3 in DNA: TGCGCCAGCAGTGAGGACAGCTCTGGAAACACCATATATTTT.

V gene TRBV19 combines with J gene TRBJ2-7; D is possibly TRBD2 (6 bases). The V and J ends lost 6 bases and 0 bases respectively, with 15 bases between them. Germline V gives CDR1 LNHDA, CDR2 SQIVND (reference sequence). There are 15 residues in the CDR3. DNA of the CDR3: TGTGCCAGTAGCCATGGGGGACTCAACTCCTACGAGCAGTACTTC. This sequence encodes CASSHGGLNSYEQYF.

The J gene is TRBJ2-7, the V gene TRBV7-2, with no clear D. This CDR3 has 13 amino acids. Trimming took 0 bases from V and 0 from J, leaving 3 bases between them. Looked up from germline, CDR1 is SGHTA and CDR2 is FQGNSA. CDR3 bases: TGTGCCAGCAGCTTAGCCAACTCCTACGAGCAGTACTTC. Translation gives CASSLANSYEQYF.

The V and J genes are TRBV6-1 and TRBJ1-2; a weak D match, TRBD1 (5 bases). Trimming pared 1 base from V and 3 bases from J, leaving 15 bases between. Germline V lookup: CDR1 MNHNS, CDR2 SASEGT. The CDR3 has 16 residues. The CDR3 DNA is TGTGCCAGCAGTGAAGAGTCTCCAGGGCCCTACTATGGCTACACCTTC. Translating gives CASSEESPGPYYGYTF.

This chain links TRBV7-3 with TRBJ2-2; weak D call: TRBD1 (6 bases). V lost 2 bases, J lost 0 bases, and 10 bases lay in between. Germline loops: CDR1 SGHTA, CDR2 FQGTGA. The CDR3 spans 16 residues. CDR3 protein: CASSLGGLANTGELFF. For the CDR3, the DNA is TGTGCCAGCAGCTTAGGGGGCCTAGCGAACACCGGGGAGCTGTTTTTT. Drawing the rest from reference TRBV7-3 and TRBJ2-2, the complete variable domain is GAGVSQTPSNKVTEKGKYVELRCDPISGHTALYWYRQSLGQGPEFLIYFQGTGAADDSGLPNDRFFAVRPEGSVSTLKIQRTERGDSAVYLCASSLGGLANTGELFFGEGSRLTVL.

This rearrangement joins TRBV2 to TRBJ2-7; tentatively, D is TRBD1 (6 bases). Germline-derived CDR1 and CDR2 are SNHLY and FYNNEI. This CDR3 contains 15 residues. V was cut by 6 bases and J by 0 bases, with 15 bases left in between. The chain's CDR3 is CASSIGQPTSYEQYF. The DNA for the CDR3 is TGTGCCAGCAGCATCGGACAGCCTACCTCCTACGAGCAGTACTTC. The entire variable domain, with the rest obtained from reference TRBV2 and TRBJ2-7, is as follows: EPEVTQTPSHQVTQMGQEVILRCVPISNHLYFYWYRQILGQKVEFLVSFYNNEISEKSEIFDDQFSVERPDGSNFTLKIRSTKLEDSAMYFCASSIGQPTSYEQYFGPGTRLTVT.

The chain is built from TRBV18 and TRBJ1-2, with D possibly matching TRBD1 (6 bases). The CDR3 has 14 amino acids. V was shortened by 4 bases and J by 6 bases, with 15 bases between the two germline ends. CDR1 KGHSH and CDR2 LQKENI come from the germline V gene. The CDR3 loop is CASSLQGLLNGYTF. CDR3 sequence (DNA): TGTGCCAGCTCACTACAGGGCTTACTGAATGGCTACACCTTC. Supplemented by reference TRBV18 and TRBJ1-2, the full variable domain reads NAGVMQNPRHLVRRRGQEARLRCSPMKGHSHVYWYRQLPEEGLKFMVYLQKENIIDESGMPKERFSAEFPKEGPSILRIQQVVRGDSAAYFCASSLQGLLNGYTFGSGTRLTVV.